This T cell receptor (beta chain) was recorded in a study of T cells in Graves' hyperthyroidism and ophthalmopathy. The sample holds a few counts of this clonotype. TCR beta CDR3 sequences were amplified from RNA transcripts. Primed by the HTBI set, a first-round RT-PCR was run on the TCR CDR3. One entry per CDR3 protein, called by TCRdb with MiXCR from the multiplex PCR reads. This sample has about 320,000 distinct CDR3 sequences, with roughly 17% found just once. Absence of ophthalmopathy progression within 18 months defined stable Graves' hyperthyroidism. Exclusion criteria comprised uncontrolled infection, other autoimmune disease, pregnancy or lactation. V was cut by 8 bases and J by 3 bases, with 19 bases left in between. CDR3 length: 16 residues. Germline loops: CDR1 SGHVS, CDR2 FNYEAQ.

The chain joins TRBV7-6 to TRBJ2-2; D not certain. The sequence was obtained from a man in his thirties or forties with Graves' hyperthyroidism. Sequencing was done on a sample of blood. The CDR3 reads CASATPTGGYTGELFF. The DNA of the CDR3 is TGTGCCAGCGCTACCCCAACTGGCGGCTACACCGGGGAGCTGTTTTTT. The full variable domain, in which reference TRBV7-6 and TRBJ2-2 provide the parts outside the CDR3, is GAGVSQSPRYKVTKRGQDVALRCDPISGHVSLYWYRQALGQGPEFLTYFNYEAQQDKSGLPNDRFSAERPEGSISTLTIQRTEQRDSAMYRCASATPTGGYTGELFFGEGSRLTVL.